The present TCR beta chain was sequenced within a study of metastatic and nonmetastatic thyroid tumors. There were no patients who had received any treatment before thyroid surgery. With MiXCR, TCRdb called clones anew from the PCR reads. The table has roughly 30,000 clones, roughly 18% seen once. The CDR3 totals 13 residues. V lost 1 base, J lost 3 bases, and 7 bases lay in between. Germline assignment: CDR1 DFQATT and CDR2 SNEGSKA (reference sequence). Ten or more counts support this clone. The rearrangement joins TRBV20-1 to TRBJ1-5; D call uncertain. Sequenced: blood. The clonotype comes from a female donor with papillary thyroid cancer or a benign thyroid nodule (not recorded which). Some clones in this sample may be carry-over from other donors' samples. The CDR3 DNA sequence: TGCAGTGCTAGAGGGCCGAACAATCAGCCCCAGCATTTT. It codes for CSARGPNNQPQHF.